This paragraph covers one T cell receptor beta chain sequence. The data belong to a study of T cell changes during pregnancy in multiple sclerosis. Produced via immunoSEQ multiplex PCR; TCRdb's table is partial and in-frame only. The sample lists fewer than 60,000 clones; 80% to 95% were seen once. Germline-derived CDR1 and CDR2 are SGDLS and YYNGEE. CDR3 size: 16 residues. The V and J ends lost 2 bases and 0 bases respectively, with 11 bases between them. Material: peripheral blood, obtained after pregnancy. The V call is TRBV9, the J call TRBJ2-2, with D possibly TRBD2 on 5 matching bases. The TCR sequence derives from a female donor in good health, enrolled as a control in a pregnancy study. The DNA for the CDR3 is TGTGCCAGCAGCGTGAGGGCGTTCGCGAACACCGGGGAGCTGTTTTTT. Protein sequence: CASSVRAFANTGELFF.